Each of the 13 T cell receptor beta chains below was sequenced from the same sample in a study of T cell changes during pregnancy in multiple sclerosis (dated by TCRdb to between 2018 and 2021). The library was produced with the immunoSEQ multiplex PCR assay. TCRdb retrieved this table from immuneACCESS and kept in-frame rearrangements only. Not all clones are present; in checked studies, unresolved V genes account for under half, and no reason is known for the remainder. This sample lists tens of thousands of clones; approximately 90% were detected once. Clones ranked in the top ten supply roughly 0.78% of the sample. This sample comprised CD4+ T cells from peripheral blood mononuclear cells, obtained after pregnancy. These receptors were taken from a female donor in good health, enrolled as a control in a pregnancy study.

The chain employs TRBV5-6 and TRBJ2-3; perhaps TRBD1 as D (6 bases). This CDR3 has 16 amino acids. V lost 0 bases to trimming and J lost 0 bases, with 11 bases between them. From germline, CDR1 is SGHDT and CDR2 YYEEEE. CDR3 region: CASSLGWTDSTDTQYF. CDR3 DNA: TGTGCCAGCAGCTTGGGTTGGACAGATAGCACAGATACGCAGTATTTT.

The V call is TRBV2, the J call TRBJ1-1; D is ambiguous. The CDR3 is made up of 13 amino acids. Trimming left V 1 base short and J 2 bases short, with 5 bases between. CDR1 is SNHLY, CDR2 FYNNEI, per germline. CDR3 in DNA: TGTGCCAGCAGTGAAGACGGTAACACTGAAGCTTTCTTT. Protein: CASSEDGNTEAFF.

This clone occurred a few times. CDR3 nucleotides: TGCGCCAGCAGCGCCTGGGGACAGGGGGACGAAGCTTTCTTT. This encodes CASSAWGQGDEAFF. The chain uses TRBV5-1 and TRBJ1-1; TRBD1 agrees at 11 bases. The ends lost 4 bases at V and 8 bases at J; junction bases unmatched: 7. This CDR3 has 14 residues. CDR1 SGHRS and CDR2 YFSETQ come from the germline V gene.

The chain is built from TRBV28 and TRBJ2-7, with 8 bases lining up with TRBD1. This CDR3 has 15 amino acids. Trimming cost V 1 base and J 5 bases; bases outside gene matches: 7. Germline V lookup: CDR1 MDHEN, CDR2 SYDVKM. CDR3 in amino acids: CASSLSGQGRHEQYF. CDR3 DNA: TGTGCCAGCAGTTTATCAGGACAGGGCAGGCACGAGCAGTACTTC. Using reference TRBV28 and TRBJ2-7 for the parts outside the CDR3, the full variable domain is DVKVTQSSRYLVKRTGEKVFLECVQDMDHENMFWYRQDPGLGLRLIYFSYDVKMKEKGDIPEGYSVSREKKERFSLILESASTNQTSMYLCASSLSGQGRHEQYFGPGTRLTVT.

The chain is built from TRBV4-1 and TRBJ2-1; TRBD2 aligns across 7 bases. This CDR3 is 16 amino acids long. Trimming removed 4 bases from V and 0 bases from J; junction bases left unmatched: 6. The germline V gene encodes CDR1 MGHRA and CDR2 YSYEKL. CDR3 amino acids: CASSRPGGSSYNEQFF. The CDR3 DNA sequence: TGCGCCAGCAGCCGACCTGGCGGGAGCTCCTACAATGAGCAGTTCTTC.

This rearrangement joins TRBV27 to TRBJ2-7; TRBD2 aligns across 8 bases. Germline CDR1 is MNHEY and CDR2 is SMNVEV (reference sequence). V shed 6 bases, J shed 7 bases, and the junction held 8 bases outside the gene matches. The CDR3 is made up of 13 amino acids. CDR3 loop: CASSTPGGAEQYF. CDR3 DNA: TGTGCCAGCAGCACCCCGGGGGGGGCGGAGCAGTACTTC.

The rearrangement uses TRBV30 and TRBJ2-3; 11 bases are a match to TRBD2. The CDR3 runs 20 residues. V gave up 4 bases and J gave up 0 bases; unmatched junction bases: 18. Germline CDR1 is GTSNPN and CDR2 is SVGIG (reference sequence). This CDR3 reads CAWMQWGVAGGPGSTDTQYF. The CDR3 DNA reads TGTGCCTGGATGCAATGGGGGGTAGCGGGAGGGCCTGGGAGCACAGATACGCAGTATTTT.

The chain carries TRBV11-2 and TRBJ1-1; TRBD1 matches 10 bases. J was trimmed by 11 bases and V by 5 bases; bases with no gene match: 17. There are 16 residues in the CDR3. Germline CDR1 reads SGHAT; CDR2 reads FQNNGV. The CDR3 bases are TGTGCCAGCAGCAAACAAATCACCGGGACAGGGGAGTTGGCTTTCTTT. Protein: CASSKQITGTGELAFF. Filled out from reference TRBV11-2 and TRBJ1-1, the complete variable domain reads EAGVAQSPRYKIIEKRQSVAFWCNPISGHATLYWYQQILGQGPKLLIQFQNNGVVDDSQLPKDRFSAERLKGVDSTLKIQPAKLEDSAVYLCASSKQITGTGELAFFGQGTRLTVV.

The rearrangement links TRBV5-1 to TRBJ1-2; D call uncertain. Germline lookup yields CDR1 SGHRS and CDR2 YFSETQ. This CDR3 region has 14 residues. The V end was cut by 4 bases, the J end by 3 bases, with 13 bases between. The CDR3 nucleotides are TGCGCCAGCAGCGCGGACTTGCCGGACTATGGCTACACCTTC. Protein sequence: CASSADLPDYGYTF.

This CDR3 is CAISEVPGGTEAFF. CDR3 bases: TGTGCCATCAGTGAGGTCCCGGGAGGGACTGAAGCTTTCTTT. The genes are TRBV10-3 and TRBJ1-1; D uncertain. Trimming took off 2 bases at V and 5 bases at J, with 12 bases between the two ends. The CDR3 loop spans 14 amino acids. The germline gives CDR1 ENHRY, CDR2 SYGVKD.

The gene calls are TRBV25-1 and TRBJ1-2; D is possibly TRBD1 (5 bases). The V end was cut by 10 bases, the J end by 2 bases, with 17 bases between. The CDR3 has 14 amino acids. Germline CDR1 is MGHDK and CDR2 is SYGVNS. CDR3 region: CATGGGEPNYGYTF. CDR3 in DNA: TGTGCCACCGGGGGGGGTGAACCAAACTATGGCTACACCTTC.

The J gene is TRBJ2-7, the V gene TRBV2, with TRBD2 matching over 10 bases. The J segment lost 2 bases and the V segment lost 9 bases, leaving 1 base of the junction unmatched. The CDR3 has 12 amino acids. The germline gives CDR1 SNHLY, CDR2 FYNNEI. The CDR3 DNA sequence: TGTGCCAGAGGGACTAGCGCCTACGAGCAGTACTTC. It is translated as CARGTSAYEQYF.

V and J are TRBV7-3 and TRBJ1-1, with D possibly being TRBD1 (6 bases). The CDR3 totals 13 residues. The germline V and J ends were trimmed by 10 bases and 4 bases, with 16 bases remaining between them. Germline-derived CDR1 and CDR2 are SGHTA and FQGTGA. CDR3 in amino acids: CATCRRGGTEAFF. The DNA for the CDR3 is TGTGCCACCTGCCGGAGGGGGGGCACTGAAGCTTTCTTT.